This entry lists 5 T cell receptor beta chains sequenced from one sample in a study of blood T cell repertoires in COVID-19. Clones were sequenced by immunoSEQ multiplex PCR, and TCRdb holds only the in-frame ones, with some missing. This table has hundreds of thousands of clones, roughly nine tenths appearing once. Source material: peripheral blood. The receptors come from a woman aged 45-65 years with COVID-19, enrolled during active disease.

The chain employs TRBV28 and TRBJ2-7; TRBD1 matches at 7 bases. CDR3 length: 15 amino acids. The V and J ends lost 7 bases and 1 base, in that order; junction bases with no gene match: 10. In germline, CDR1 is MDHEN, CDR2 SYDVKM. CDR3 in amino acids: CASTGTQGNSYEQYF. The CDR3 bases are TGTGCCAGCACTGGGACACAGGGGAATTCCTACGAGCAGTACTTC.

V usage is TRBV2 and J usage is TRBJ1-2, with D perhaps TRBD1 (5 bases). Germline-derived CDR1 and CDR2 are SNHLY and FYNNEI. This CDR3 has 12 amino acids. Trimming pared 10 bases from V and 4 bases from J, leaving 13 bases between. This CDR3 reads CATTTALYGYTF. Written as DNA, the CDR3 is TGTGCCACGACGACAGCCCTCTATGGCTACACCTTC.

V is TRBV12-3 or TRBV12-4 and J is TRBJ2-1; D is unresolved. V was shortened by 3 bases and J by 12 bases, with 9 bases between the two germline ends. This CDR3 comprises 11 residues. In DNA form, the CDR3 reads TGTGCCAGCAGTTTCATGATGCGGCAGTTCTTC. Protein product: CASSFMMRQFF.

Comments on this clone: Different DNA sequences within this sample yield the same CDR3. The rearrangement links TRBV12-3 or TRBV12-4 to TRBJ1-3; D unresolved. Trimming pared 1 base from V and 2 bases from J, leaving 3 bases between. There are 13 residues in the CDR3. The CDR3 coding sequence is TGTGCCAGCAGTTTAGGGCCTGGAAACACCATATATTTT. Amino acids: CASSLGPGNTIYF.

This clone was seen just once. J is TRBJ1-2 and V is TRBV28; 10 bases are a match to TRBD1. The CDR3 has 15 residues. The germline gives CDR1 MDHEN, CDR2 SYDVKM. V lost 5 bases to trimming and J lost 3 bases; unmatched junction nucleotides: 6. The CDR3 DNA reads TGTGCCAGCAGTCCGACAGGGGGCCTTCACTATGGCTACACCTTC. It yields the protein CASSPTGGLHYGYTF.